This T cell receptor beta chain stems from a study of CXCR3 chemokines and chemotherapy response in bladder cancer. This clonotype was seen ten or more times. TCRdb processed the PCR reads anew with MiXCR; each CDR3 protein has one entry. The sample carries about 8,100 distinct CDR3 sequences, 10% to 15% recorded once. This CDR3 comprises 15 residues. Looked up from germline, CDR1 is MNHEY and CDR2 is SMNVEV (reference sequence). The V gene lost 0 bases and the J gene lost 3 bases, with 8 bases spanning the gap. The sequence was obtained from a human donor with bladder cancer that responded to neoadjuvant chemotherapy. Sampling was carried out from a patient whose treatment included neoadjuvant chemotherapy. V is TRBV27 and J is TRBJ2-2; D unresolved. CDR3 region: CASSLSTPYTGELFF. CDR3 coding DNA: TGTGCCAGCAGTTTATCCACACCCTACACCGGGGAGCTGTTTTTT.